Listed below are T cell receptor beta chains from one sample, sequenced in a study of T-cell reconstitution after alpha-beta-depleted transplantation in children. MiXCR was run by TCRdb on the PCR reads, yielding one entry per CDR3 protein. The sample has 450,000 to 700,000 distinct CDR3 sequences; approximately 30% are singletons. Sequences were derived from PBMCs, sampled before TCRalphabeta/CD19-depleted stem cell transplant. Receptor source: a boy in the first two years of life with Wiskott-Aldrich syndrome, due to receive a stem cell transplant. The CDR3 runs from the conserved cysteine through the conserved F or W.

V gene	J gene	CDR3 protein
TRBV25-1	TRBJ1-1	CASSELPGQGAGEAFF
TRBV9	TRBJ2-1	CASSVDWTEGLAGVSYNEQFF
TRBV19	TRBJ2-4	CACSENQAKNIQYF
TRBV4-2	TRBJ2-5	CASSPWGPQETQYF
TRBV12-3/TRBV12-4	TRBJ2-7	CASSSLAGVHEQYF
TRBV9	TRBJ1-5	CASSVDGANQPQHF
TRBV20-1	TRBJ2-7	CSAIWAQRANEQYF
TRBV7-8	TRBJ2-1	CASSPSDYNEQFF
TRBV5-1	TRBJ2-2	CVSRLTSGSETGELFF
TRBV5-8	TRBJ2-5	CASSLAGLPETQYF
TRBV6-2/TRBV6-3	TRBJ2-2	CASSSETSGDTGELFF
TRBV12-3/TRBV12-4	TRBJ2-5	CASSLRAEETQYF
TRBV24-1	TRBJ2-3	CATSGGSGSWTDTQYF
TRBV20-1	TRBJ2-1	CSAPGTHYNEQFF
TRBV7-9	TRBJ2-4	CASSPLGPAAKNIQYF
TRBV4-2	TRBJ2-1	CASSQGPGLAGGWAYNEQFF
TRBV27	TRBJ2-1	CASSFGGEVYNEQFF
TRBV20-1	TRBJ2-1	CSAVGRTTFNDQFF
TRBV28	TRBJ1-2	CATLGGNGYTF
TRBV3-1	TRBJ2-1	CASSRTSGNPYNEQFF
TRBV5-1	TRBJ2-1	CASSPSLGTYNEQFF
TRBV24-1	TRBJ1-3	CATKRQGVHTIYF
TRBV5-1	TRBJ2-7	CASSLGLVTYEQYF
TRBV2	TRBJ2-2	CASREDRGLSGELFF